This T cell receptor (beta chain) was sequenced for a study of blood T cells in healthy people across ages. Study results and limitations: As age increased, TCR beta diversity per million T cells fell in a roughly linear fashion. Underestimates were what the diversity estimates from one million T cells were considered to be.

V was shortened by 3 bases and J by 1 base, with 12 bases between the two germline ends. From germline, CDR1 is DFQATT and CDR2 SNEGSKA (reference sequence). The CDR3 contains 14 residues. Per individual sample, total RNA of at least 5.5 micrograms was extracted. This clonotype was observed at least ten times. Its target is unknown. A J-beta primer mix and a sample-barcoded 5' primer were used in a second PCR of roughly 6 to 11 cycles. TCRdb re-analysed the 5' RACE reads in MiXCR, keeping a single row per CDR3 protein. This sample has 710,000 or so distinct CDR3 sequences, with about 30% found just once.

Sequenced material: blood. The chain links TRBV20-1 to TRBJ1-1; D is possibly TRBD1 (5 bases). This sequence was found in a woman older than 75 in good health. The CDR3 bases are TGCAGTGCTAGGCCGACAGCCAAGAACACTGAAGCTTTCTTT. Protein sequence: CSARPTAKNTEAFF.